Below, 15 T cell receptor beta chains from the same sample are listed, as sequenced in a study of CD8+ T cells in alopecia areata. Extracted from the samples, RNA was reverse transcribed into cDNA to serve as the sequencing template. Sequencing was performed with immunoSEQ multiplex PCR; in TCRdb, only in-frame clones are kept and a portion is missing. Here the sample spans 65,000 to 75,000 clones, 29% being singletons. Documented treatment: oral pan-JAK inhibitor, 5-10 mg twice daily. The source material was CD8+ T cells sorted from blood, sampled at week 4, from a patient treated with tofacitinib. The receptor source for this set is a human donor with alopecia areata.

As DNA, the CDR3 is TGCGCCAGCAGTTGGGACGGCGAGCAGTACTTC. Encoded protein: CASSWDGEQYF. The chain links TRBV5-1 to TRBJ2-7, with D perhaps given as TRBD1 or TRBD2 (5 bases each). Deletions cut 5 bases from V and 6 bases from J, with 9 bases between. Germline lookup yields CDR1 SGHRS and CDR2 YFSETQ. CDR3 length: 11 amino acids. Using reference TRBV5-1 and TRBJ2-7 for the parts outside the CDR3, the full variable domain is KAGVTQTPRYLIKTRGQQVTLSCSPISGHRSVSWYQQTPGQGLQFLFEYFSETQRNKGNFPGRFSGRQFSNSRSEMNVSTLELGDSALYLCASSWDGEQYFGPGTRLTVT.

The chain recombines TRBV19 with TRBJ1-5; tentatively, D is TRBD1 (5 bases). Germline CDR1 reads LNHDA; CDR2 reads SQIVND (reference sequence). V was cut by 7 bases and J by 6 bases, with 16 bases left in between. The CDR3 length is 14 residues. DNA of the CDR3: TGTGCCAGTACGCCACCGACAGTGAGTCAGCCCCAGCATTTT. This translates into CASTPPTVSQPQHF.

This clone has just a few counts. This sequence joins TRBV9 and TRBJ2-7, with 13 positions matching TRBD2. The J segment lost 8 bases and the V segment lost 3 bases, leaving 5 bases of the junction unmatched. CDR3 length: 14 amino acids. Germline V gene data show CDR1 as SGDLS and CDR2 as YYNGEE. CDR3 region: CASSAGLAGAKQYF. In DNA, the CDR3 is TGTGCCAGCAGCGCCGGACTAGCGGGAGCAAAGCAGTACTTC.

The V and J genes are TRBV4-3 and TRBJ2-4; D gene unclear. This CDR3 is 15 amino acids long. Germline CDR1 LGHNA, CDR2 YSLEER. V dropped 0 bases and J dropped 7 bases, with 13 bases sitting between them. The CDR3 loop reads CASSQDWVLGNIQYF. The CDR3 bases are TGCGCCAGCAGCCAAGACTGGGTGTTGGGTAACATTCAGTACTTC.

This clone was seen only a few times. The chain is built from TRBV6-6 and TRBJ2-5; D is unresolved. The CDR3 runs 14 residues. The V and J ends lost 4 bases and 1 base respectively, with 10 bases between them. Germline V lookup: CDR1 MNHNY, CDR2 SVGAGI (reference sequence). In DNA, the CDR3 is TGTGCCAGCAGTTTCGACGTACTCCAAGAGACCCAGTACTTC. This encodes CASSFDVLQETQYF.

V is TRBV4-1 and J is TRBJ1-2; D remains ambiguous. Looked up from germline, CDR1 is MGHRA and CDR2 is YSYEKL. Trimming pared 0 bases from V and 5 bases from J, leaving 16 bases between. The CDR3 totals 16 residues. The CDR3 sequence is CASSQDQVAGKYGYTF. DNA of the CDR3: TGCGCCAGCAGCCAAGATCAAGTTGCGGGGAAGTATGGCTACACCTTC.

At least ten counts were recorded for this clone. The gene calls are TRBV7-8 and TRBJ2-2; TRBD2 matches at 14 bases. The CDR3 runs 18 residues. The junction had 9 bases not matched to a gene; V was cut back by 5 bases and J by 4 bases. The V gene's germline CDR1 is SGHVS and CDR2 FQNEAQ. CDR3 residues: CASSPPGLAGDSTGELFF. The CDR3 bases are TGTGCCAGCAGCCCTCCGGGACTAGCGGGAGATAGCACCGGGGAGCTGTTTTTT.

This chain joins TRBV30 and TRBJ1-1; no clear D gene. Between the trimmed V and J ends, which lost 5 bases and 0 bases, there was a span of 7 bases. The germline V gene encodes CDR1 GTSNPN and CDR2 SVGIG (reference sequence). The CDR3 length is 12 residues. CDR3 in DNA: TGTGCCTGGGGAGAAATGAACACTGAAGCTTTCTTT. It encodes CAWGEMNTEAFF.

This clone came up a few times. V and J are TRBV29-1 and TRBJ2-7, with TRBD1 matching over 7 bases. With V trimmed by 6 bases and J by 4 bases, 9 bases remained unmatched. The length of the CDR3 is 13 residues. The germline gives CDR1 SQVTM, CDR2 ANQGSEA. The CDR3 spells CSVPGETGYEQYF. The CDR3 DNA reads as TGCAGCGTCCCAGGGGAGACAGGGTACGAGCAGTACTTC.

This clone showed up just a few times. The V gene is TRBV29-1, the J gene TRBJ2-7; maybe TRBD1 (6 bases). This CDR3 contains 11 residues. The germline gives CDR1 SQVTM, CDR2 ANQGSEA. Trimming left V 7 bases short and J 4 bases short, with 11 bases between. CDR3 residues: CSASQGYEQYF. Written as DNA, the CDR3 is TGCAGCGCCTCCCAGGGGTACGAGCAGTACTTC.

The chain combines TRBV7-2 with TRBJ1-2; D unclear. The germline V gene encodes CDR1 SGHTA and CDR2 FQGNSA. The CDR3 totals 13 residues. V was clipped by 6 bases and J by 9 bases, with 17 bases between them. The CDR3 protein is CASSPGYRGSYTF. CDR3 sequence (DNA): TGTGCCAGCAGTCCTGGATATCGGGGAAGCTACACCTTC. Supplemented by reference TRBV7-2 and TRBJ1-2, the full variable domain reads GAGVSQSPSNKVTEKGKDVELRCDPISGHTALYWYRQSLGQGLEFLIYFQGNSAPDKSGLPSDRFSAERTGGSVSTLTIQRTQQEDSAVYLCASSPGYRGSYTFGSGTRLTVV.

The chain has TRBV29-1 and TRBJ2-1; D gene ambiguous. The V and J ends lost 4 bases and 4 bases respectively, with 11 bases between them. The CDR3 has 13 amino acids. Germline V gives CDR1 SQVTM, CDR2 ANQGSEA. This chain's CDR3 is CSVVFALYNEQFF. CDR3 coding DNA: TGCAGCGTTGTGTTTGCGCTTTACAATGAGCAGTTCTTC.

This clone was counted between two and nine times. The genes are TRBV29-1 and TRBJ2-7; 9 nucleotides line up with TRBD1. Germline loops: CDR1 SQVTM, CDR2 ANQGSEA. V shed 5 bases, J shed 3 bases, and the junction held 5 bases outside the gene matches. CDR3 size: 13 residues. CDR3 sequence (DNA): TGCAGCGTTCCGGGACAGGGTGACTACGAGCAGTACTTC. Translated, it gives CSVPGQGDYEQYF.

J is TRBJ2-7 and V is TRBV29-1, with 10 bases identical to TRBD1. Germline assignment: CDR1 SQVTM and CDR2 ANQGSEA. This CDR3 contains 13 residues. V shed 6 bases, J shed 2 bases, and the junction held 4 bases outside the gene matches. For the CDR3, the DNA is TGCAGCGTCCTGACAGGGGGCGCCTACGAGCAGTACTTC. It specifies CSVLTGGAYEQYF.

The rearrangement joins TRBV9 to TRBJ2-7, with 9 bases identical to TRBD2. The CDR3 length is 14 residues. Germline CDR1 is SGDLS and CDR2 is YYNGEE. V lost 0 bases and J lost 6; bases outside the gene matches: 4. CDR3 amino acids: CASSVEVAGVEQYF. Here the CDR3 DNA reads TGTGCCAGCAGCGTAGAAGTAGCGGGAGTCGAGCAGTACTTC.